The source of this T cell receptor (beta chain) is a study of brain metastases from non-small cell lung cancer. Study results and limitations: Metastases had sparse T cells but largely shared repertoires with primaries. In 60% to 70% of brain metastases, T-cell clones were expanded compared with matched primary tumors. T-cell infiltration was lower in brain metastases than primaries (P < 0.001).

TCRdb's table, derived via immunoSEQ multiplex PCR, lists solely in-frame clones and lacks some. The sample has approximately 3,300 clones, about 91% seen once. As to this clone: Its antigen is currently unknown.

This TCR came from a donor over 35 with non-small cell lung cancer. Source material: primary lung tumor tissue.

CDR3 loop: CASSFVVSTFRGAGELFF. The CDR3 nucleotides are TGTGCCAGCAGCTTTGTTGTGTCCACCTTTCGGGGAGCCGGGGAGCTGTTTTTT. This chain connects TRBV7-2 to TRBJ2-2, with D possibly matching TRBD2 (5 bases). Trimming pared 3 bases from V and 6 bases from J, leaving 23 bases between. The CDR3 length is 18 residues. Germline values: CDR1 SGHTA, CDR2 FQGNSA.